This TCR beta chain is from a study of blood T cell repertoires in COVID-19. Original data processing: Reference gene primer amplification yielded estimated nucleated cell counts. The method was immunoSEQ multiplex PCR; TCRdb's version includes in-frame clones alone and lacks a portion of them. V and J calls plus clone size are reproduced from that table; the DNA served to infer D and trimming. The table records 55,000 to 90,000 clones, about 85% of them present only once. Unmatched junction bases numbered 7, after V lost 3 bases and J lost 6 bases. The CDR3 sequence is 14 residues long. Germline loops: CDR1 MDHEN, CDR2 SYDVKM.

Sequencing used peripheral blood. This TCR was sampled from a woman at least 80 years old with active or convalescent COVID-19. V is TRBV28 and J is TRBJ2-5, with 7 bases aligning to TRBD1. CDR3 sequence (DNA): TGTGCCAGCAGTTTGGACAACAGGGGCCAGACCCAGTACTTC. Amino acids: CASSLDNRGQTQYF.